The 5 T cell receptor beta chains presented below share a single source sample, sequenced in a study of cytomegalovirus exposure and HLA in healthy donors. Use of 60 Vbeta and 13 Jbeta primers characterized the PCR. Here immunoSEQ multiplex PCR was the method, and the copy in TCRdb shows in-frame clones only, minus some. The sample yields some 200,000 clones, roughly 88% seen once. The material sequenced was PBMCs. Receptors were obtained from a boy younger than 10 in good health and CMV-seronegative.

The chain couples TRBV5-1 to TRBJ2-4; 7 bases line up with TRBD1. V lost 4 bases to trimming and J lost 0 bases; unmatched junction nucleotides: 19. This CDR3 is 20 amino acids long. Germline V lookup: CDR1 SGHRS, CDR2 YFSETQ. CDR3 residues: CASSQIPGQPQRGAKNIQYF. DNA of the CDR3: TGCGCCAGCAGCCAGATTCCGGGACAGCCGCAGAGGGGAGCCAAAAACATTCAGTACTTC.

The rearrangement uses TRBV7-9 and TRBJ1-2, with TRBD1 identical over 8 bases. The length of the CDR3 is 15 residues. V shed 5 bases and J 6 bases; nucleotides not matched to a gene: 11. Germline V gene data show CDR1 as SEHNR and CDR2 as FQNEAQ (reference sequence). CDR3 amino acids: CASSTWTGSFNGYTF. In DNA, the CDR3 is TGTGCCAGCAGCACTTGGACAGGGTCCTTTAATGGCTACACCTTC.

This chain joins TRBV20-1 and TRBJ2-3, with no clear D. Deletions cut 4 bases from V and 7 bases from J, with 6 bases between. Looked up from germline, CDR1 is DFQATT and CDR2 is SNEGSKA (reference sequence). The length of the CDR3 is 10 residues. The CDR3 DNA is TGCAGTGCTATGCGAAATACGCAGTATTTT. Protein product: CSAMRNTQYF.

This clone appeared a few times. The chain uses TRBV2 and TRBJ2-6; D is possibly TRBD1 (6 bases). Germline loops: CDR1 SNHLY, CDR2 FYNNEI. This CDR3 region has 16 residues. V gave up 6 bases and J gave up 4 bases, with 16 bases separating them. CDR3 nucleotides: TGTGCCAGCAGCACAGGGATCTATCTGGGGGCCAACGTCCTGACTTTC. Translated, it gives CASSTGIYLGANVLTF.

V gene TRBV12-5 combines with J gene TRBJ2-3; 8 nucleotides align to TRBD1. The J segment lost 0 bases and the V segment lost 4 bases, leaving 3 bases of the junction unmatched. CDR1 is LGHNT and CDR2 is FRNRAP in the germline V gene. This CDR3 has 15 amino acids. The CDR3 nucleotides are TGTGCTAGTGGTTCTCGGACAGGGAGCACAGATACGCAGTATTTT. Translated: CASGSRTGSTDTQYF.